This T cell receptor beta chain stems from a study of PD-1 blockade in classical Hodgkin lymphoma. On the study more broadly: It was nivolumab at 3 mg/kg, given intravenously every 2 weeks, that patients received.

Assay used: immunoSEQ multiplex PCR; TCRdb lists only in-frame clones, some missing. The sample consists of approximately 27,000 clones, roughly 82% of them appearing once. Study-wide findings and caveats: CD4+ TCR diversity rose significantly by C4D1, and CD8+ TCR diversity did not. Prior to therapy, complete responders displayed diversity much like that of newly diagnosed patients. Lower baseline TCR diversity was reported for newly diagnosed patients than for healthy donors.

With regard to this clone: Its antigen is still unknown.

The time point: cycle 4 day 1 (C4D1), after 6 weeks of nivolumab. Following autologous stem cell transplantation, relapse occurred in every patient, and exposure to brentuximab vedotin varied. Trimming removed 5 bases at V and 0 bases at J, with 10 bases between. Germline CDR1 reads SQVTM; CDR2 reads ANQGSEA. The CDR3 sequence is 13 residues long. The chain has TRBV29-1 and TRBJ2-5; a weak D match, TRBD1 (6 bases). The source material was peripheral blood mononuclear cells (PBMCs), sampled before the fourth cycle of nivolumab. The sequence came from a human donor with classical Hodgkin lymphoma. CDR3 DNA sequence: TGCAGCGTTCCGGGACACAACCAAGAGACCCAGTACTTC. Protein sequence: CSVPGHNQETQYF.